The sample holds many counts of the clone carrying this T cell receptor (beta chain). As yet, its antigen is unknown. This specimen belongs to a study of T-cell reconstitution after alpha-beta-depleted transplantation in children. Study observations and caveats: Diversity of TCRbeta at day 60 was high in some patients, arising from surviving recipient T cells and thymic progenitors. A year post-transplant, T-cell counts and diversity derived mostly from newly produced T cells.

Germline loops: CDR1 MNHEY, CDR2 SVGAGI. The CDR3 length is 15 residues. J gave up 4 bases and V 0 bases, and 4 bases lay outside the gene matches. Library preparation (for TCRbeta) was performed with unique molecular identifiers. In TCRdb, the PCR reads were re-called with MiXCR into one record per CDR3 protein. The sample carries approximately 190,000 distinct CDR3 sequences, 7.5% to 9.5% recorded once. This TCR came from a male patient aged 2 to 9 who had a stem cell transplant for acute myeloid leukemia, so the T cells may come from the graft donor. The chain recombines TRBV6-5 with TRBJ2-7; 9 nucleotides line up with TRBD2. The sequencing used PBMCs, mostly from graft donor cells, collected 360 days after TCRalphabeta/CD19-depleted stem cell transplant. The CDR3 is CASSYSRTSEYEQYF. CDR3 bases: TGTGCCAGCAGTTACTCAAGGACTAGCGAGTACGAGCAGTACTTC.